Listed below are T cell receptor beta chains from one sample, sequenced in a study of blood T cell repertoires in COVID-19. Measured with immunoSEQ multiplex PCR; TCRdb has only the in-frame clones, and not every one. The sample lists 350,000 to 400,000 clones, 85% to 90% occurring once. The sequencing input was PBMCs or T cells enriched from blood (not recorded which). Every receptor here comes from a woman in her twenties or thirties who had recovered from COVID-19. Each CDR3 is given with its conserved first and last residue. D genes are given only for firm matches. Size is omitted from some rows. Given values are once, few, many or a class for expanded clones.

D gene	clone size	V gene	J gene	CDR3 protein	CDR3 DNA
TRBD1	-	TRBV5-1	TRBJ1-1	CASSQYRGSTEAFF	TGCGCCAGCAGTCAGTACAGGGGATCCACTGAAGCTTTCTTT
-	once	TRBV2	TRBJ1-1	CASNRVVGEAFF	TGTGCCAGCAACAGGGTGGTTGGTGAAGCTTTCTTT
TRBD1	-	TRBV4-3	TRBJ1-1	CASSQGTGSGTRRDTEAFF	TGCGCCAGCAGCCAAGGGACAGGGTCAGGTACAAGAAGGGACACTGAAGCTTTCTTT
-	-	TRBV6-5	TRBJ2-7	CASSYGALRHEQYF	TGTGCCAGCAGTTACGGGGCTTTGAGGCACGAGCAGTACTTC
TRBD1	-	TRBV19	TRBJ1-1	CASRRDRGFSDTEAFF	TGTGCCAGTAGACGGGACAGGGGCTTCTCAGACACTGAAGCTTTCTTT
-	once	TRBV5-3	TRBJ1-1	CARTGRMNTEAFF	TGTGCCAGAACAGGTCGGATGAACACTGAAGCTTTCTTT
TRBD1	-	TRBV15	TRBJ1-5	CATSRRGDSQPQHF	TGTGCCACCAGCCGCAGGGGGGACTCGCAGCCCCAGCATTTT
TRBD1	-	TRBV4-2	TRBJ1-2	CASSQDGDRDYGYTF	TGTGCCAGCAGCCAAGATGGGGACAGGGACTATGGCTACACCTTC
-	-	TRBV5-4	TRBJ2-7	CASSLAQGTYEQYF	TGTGCCAGCAGCTTGGCACAGGGTACCTACGAGCAGTACTTC
-	once	TRBV4-2	TRBJ2-2	CASSLPPLGALRVTGELFF	TGTGCCAGCAGCCTACCCCCGTTAGGGGCCCTACGGGTCACCGGGGAGCTGTTTTTT
TRBD1	-	TRBV27	TRBJ1-1	CASSLDRVRGVNTEAFF	TGTGCCAGCAGTCTGGACAGGGTGCGAGGAGTGAACACTGAAGCTTTCTTT
TRBD2	once	TRBV10-3	TRBJ2-7	CAISETSGSSYEQYF	TGTGCCATCAGTGAGACTAGCGGGAGCTCCTACGAGCAGTACTTC
TRBD1	-	TRBV27	TRBJ2-5	CASRKEGQGFETQYF	TGTGCCAGCAGAAAGGAAGGACAGGGTTTCGAGACCCAGTACTTC
-	-	TRBV30	TRBJ2-2	CAWSNGAPGELFF	TGTGCCTGGAGTAACGGAGCCCCCGGGGAGCTGTTTTTT
-	-	TRBV27	TRBJ2-5	CASSWSGKVETQYF	TGTGCCAGCAGTTGGTCAGGGAAAGTAGAGACCCAGTACTTC
TRBD2	once	TRBV12-5	TRBJ2-3	CASASGTSGKLGDTQYF	TGTGCTAGTGCCTCCGGGACTAGCGGGAAATTGGGAGATACGCAGTATTTT
-	-	TRBV6-2/TRBV6-3	TRBJ1-1	CASSYSRSTEAFF	TGTGCCAGCAGTTACTCACGGAGCACTGAAGCTTTCTTT
-	-	TRBV12-5	TRBJ2-7	CASGLVLGLRRDYEQYF	TGTGCTAGTGGTTTGGTACTCGGCCTAAGACGGGACTACGAGCAGTACTTC
-	-	TRBV28	TRBJ1-2	CASRGEGYTF	TGTGCCAGCAGGGGCGAAGGCTACACCTTC
-	-	TRBV12-5	TRBJ1-3	CASGLVLEETGNTIYF	TGTGCTAGTGGTTTGGTACTTGAGGAAACTGGAAACACCATATATTTT
-	-	TRBV5-6	TRBJ1-1	CASSLKWLNTEAFF	TGTGCCAGCAGCTTGAAGTGGCTGAACACTGAAGCTTTCTTT
TRBD1	-	TRBV5-1	TRBJ1-2	CASSATGTGDYGYTF	TGCGCCAGCAGCGCAACCGGGACAGGGGACTATGGCTACACCTTC
-	once	TRBV27	TRBJ2-7	CASALRRVGFDEQYF	TGTGCCAGCGCCCTTAGGCGGGTGGGATTCGACGAGCAGTACTTC
TRBD1	-	TRBV5-5	TRBJ2-7	CASRSPGQGYEQYF	TGTGCCAGCAGATCACCGGGACAGGGGTACGAGCAGTACTTC
-	-	TRBV28	TRBJ1-5	CASSLSFFQPQHF	TGTGCCAGCAGTTTATCGTTTTTCCAGCCCCAGCATTTT
TRBD2	-	TRBV5-1	TRBJ2-7	CASSPWTSGKTYEQYF	TGCGCCAGCAGCCCATGGACTAGCGGGAAAACCTACGAGCAGTACTTC
-	-	TRBV5-1	TRBJ1-1	CASSFGAGNGNTEAFF	TGCGCCAGCAGCTTTGGGGCAGGGAATGGTAACACTGAAGCTTTCTTT
-	-	TRBV18	TRBJ1-6	CASSPLTTSSPLHF	TGTGCCAGCTCACCACTCACGACAAGTTCACCCCTCCACTTT
-	-	TRBV4-1	TRBJ2-4	CASSQGVQGIAKNIQYF	TGCGCCAGCAGCCAAGGGGTACAGGGTATAGCCAAAAACATTCAGTACTTC
-	-	TRBV6-5	TRBJ2-7	CASSRRTEAYEQYF	TGTGCCAGCAGCCGGAGGACGGAGGCTTACGAGCAGTACTTC
TRBD1	-	TRBV7-3	TRBJ2-2	CASSLMTGGFAGELFF	TGTGCCAGCAGCCTAATGACAGGGGGGTTCGCCGGGGAGCTGTTTTTT
-	-	TRBV5-1	TRBJ1-2	CASSLVSGLDGYTF	TGCGCCAGCAGCTTGGTGTCAGGGTTGGATGGCTACACCTTC
-	-	TRBV30	TRBJ1-6	CAWSVLRRNSPLHF	TGTGCCTGGAGTGTACTGAGGCGGAATTCACCCCTCCACTTT
TRBD1	once	TRBV7-2	TRBJ1-6	CASSSTTDRGRGEPLHF	TGTGCCAGCAGCTCTACTACGGACAGGGGGCGAGGAGAACCCCTCCACTTT
TRBD2	-	TRBV5-6	TRBJ2-5	CASSLEARLAGRQETQYF	TGTGCCAGCAGCTTGGAGGCAAGACTAGCGGGACGGCAAGAGACCCAGTACTTC
TRBD2	-	TRBV15	TRBJ2-2	CATTPGGLAGQDTGELFF	TGTGCCACCACCCCGGGGGGACTAGCGGGCCAGGACACCGGGGAGCTGTTTTTT
-	-	TRBV14	TRBJ1-2	CASSRGRFYGYTF	TGTGCCAGCAGCCGAGGGAGATTCTATGGCTACACCTTC
TRBD1	-	TRBV4-2	TRBJ1-5	CASSQGTGGLGQPQHF	TGTGCCAGCAGCCAGGGCACAGGGGGCCTTGGACAGCCCCAGCATTTT
-	few	TRBV4-1	TRBJ1-2	CASSQEGGYGYTF	TGCGCCAGCAGCCAAGAGGGGGGCTATGGCTACACCTTC
TRBD1	-	TRBV25-1	TRBJ2-3	CARIDRAITDTQYF	TGTGCCAGAATTGACAGGGCAATCACAGATACGCAGTATTTT
TRBD2	-	TRBV5-1	TRBJ2-2	CASSVAGKNTGELFF	TGCGCCAGCAGCGTAGCGGGAAAGAACACCGGGGAGCTGTTTTTT
-	-	TRBV7-9	TRBJ1-2	CASIGGDNYGYTF	TGTGCCAGCATAGGTGGAGACAACTATGGCTACACCTTC
TRBD1	-	TRBV19	TRBJ1-6	CASSIQGQVDSPLHF	TGTGCCAGTAGTATTCAGGGACAGGTTGATTCACCCCTCCACTTT
TRBD2	-	TRBV3-1/TRBV3-2	TRBJ2-7	CASSRKTSGGPSSYEQYF	TGTGCCAGCAGCAGAAAGACTAGCGGGGGCCCTAGCTCCTACGAGCAGTACTTC
-	-	TRBV5-4	TRBJ1-1	CASSPNVGGTEAFF	TGTGCCAGCAGCCCTAACGTCGGGGGCACTGAAGCTTTCTTT
TRBD1	few	TRBV7-6	TRBJ1-5	CASSPLGGTGGNQPQHF	TGTGCCAGCAGCCCCCTGGGCGGGACAGGGGGCAATCAGCCCCAGCATTTT
-	-	TRBV7-2	TRBJ1-2	CASRGLIRDDYGYTF	TGTGCCAGCAGGGGACTCATCCGGGATGACTATGGCTACACCTTC
TRBD1	-	TRBV5-1	TRBJ1-2	CASSLARDRGANYGYTF	TGCGCCAGCAGCTTGGCTCGGGACAGGGGAGCTAACTATGGCTACACCTTC
-	-	TRBV25-1	TRBJ2-6	CAISVGQGLTF	TGTGCCATCTCAGTCGGACAAGGCCTGACTTTC
TRBD1	-	TRBV4-3	TRBJ2-7	CASSQGLGQNYEQYF	TGCGCCAGCAGCCAAGGGTTGGGACAGAACTACGAGCAGTACTTC
TRBD1	-	TRBV28	TRBJ2-3	CASRLGGQGTNTQYF	TGTGCCAGCAGGCTCGGGGGACAGGGCACAAATACGCAGTATTTT
-	-	TRBV25-1	TRBJ2-7	CASSGHYEQYF	TGTGCCAGCAGTGGTCACTACGAGCAGTACTTC
-	-	TRBV18	TRBJ2-7	CASSPKQDSTYEQYF	TGTGCCAGCTCACCAAAGCAGGACTCAACCTACGAGCAGTACTTC
TRBD1	few	TRBV30	TRBJ2-7	CAWSVQDRRTYEQYF	TGTGCCTGGAGTGTACAGGACAGGAGAACCTACGAGCAGTACTTC
TRBD1	-	TRBV25-1	TRBJ1-2	CASSGGGGVYGYTF	TGTGCCAGCAGTGGTGGAGGGGGCGTCTATGGCTACACCTTC
TRBD1	-	TRBV6-5	TRBJ2-7	CASTIDRGRHNEQYF	TGTGCCAGCACCATAGACAGGGGGCGGCATAATGAGCAGTACTTC
TRBD1	-	TRBV9	TRBJ1-2	CASSVVPEDRAEGYTF	TGTGCCAGCAGCGTTGTACCAGAAGACAGGGCCGAGGGCTACACCTTC